Listed here are 18 T cell receptor beta chains from one sample, sequenced in a study of blood T cell repertoires in COVID-19. Method: immunoSEQ multiplex PCR; TCRdb's copy keeps in-frame clones and lacks some. This table has 350,000 to 550,000 clones, around 89% appearing once. Material: PBMCs or T cells enriched from blood (not recorded which). The receptor set was obtained from a man under 40 who had recovered from COVID-19.

The chain carries TRBV27 and TRBJ1-4, with a weak D call TRBD1 (5 bases). V was pared by 3 bases and J by 6 bases, with 14 bases between. CDR3 length: 15 residues. Germline V gene data show CDR1 as MNHEY and CDR2 as SMNVEV (reference sequence). The CDR3 bases are TGTGCCAGCAGTTTCGTGGGTAGGGGTTATGAAAAACTGTTTTTT. Amino acids: CASSFVGRGYEKLFF.

This clone has ten or more counts. The rearrangement uses TRBV27 and TRBJ1-5, with TRBD1 matching 7 bases. The V gene end was trimmed by 3 bases and the J gene end by 4 bases; junction bases not matched to a gene: 6. Germline values: CDR1 MNHEY, CDR2 SMNVEV (reference sequence). The CDR3 spans 15 residues. CDR3 DNA: TGTGCCAGCAGTTTCCTCCGACAGGGAAATCAGCCCCAGCATTTT. Its translation is CASSFLRQGNQPQHF.

The chain links TRBV11-3 to TRBJ2-4; D is possibly TRBD2 (6 bases). From germline, CDR1 is SGHNT and CDR2 YENEEA. V shed 5 bases and J shed 12 bases, with 17 bases lying between them. The length of the CDR3 is 13 residues. The CDR3 reads CASSPGLGRSQYF. The CDR3 DNA reads as TGTGCCAGCAGCCCTGGACTGGGGAGGTCTCAGTACTTC.

The chain joins TRBV10-1 to TRBJ1-5; D may be TRBD1 (5 bases). The CDR3 extends over 16 amino acids. Trimming removed 8 bases from V and 1 base from J, with 18 bases in between. CDR1 WNHNN and CDR2 SYGVQD come from the germline V gene (reference sequence). The CDR3 DNA reads TGCGCCAGCCGGGGGACTGCCCGAGAGAGCAATCAGCCCCAGCATTTT. Its translation: CASRGTARESNQPQHF.

This rearrangement joins TRBV10-3 to TRBJ2-3; 11 positions agree with TRBD1. With 7 bases clipped from V and 1 base from J, the junction kept 13 bases outside the gene matches. Germline V gives CDR1 ENHRY, CDR2 SYGVKD. This CDR3 is built from 18 residues. CDR3 DNA sequence: TGTGCCATCAAAGTTAGCTTACCGGGACAGGGGGGCACAGATACGCAGTATTTT. Encoded protein: CAIKVSLPGQGGTDTQYF.

This clone was found once. This rearrangement joins TRBV7-2 to TRBJ2-7; the D gene is possibly TRBD2 (5 bases). Per the germline V gene, CDR1 is SGHTA and CDR2 is FQGNSA. V lost 3 bases and J 2 bases, leaving 11 bases between the germline ends. CDR3 length: 14 residues. CDR3: CASSLGVIAYEQYF. Written as DNA, the CDR3 is TGTGCCAGCAGCTTGGGAGTAATTGCCTACGAGCAGTACTTC.

There are a few counts of this clone. The CDR3: CSVAQSSGRRSEQFF. DNA for the CDR3: TGCAGCGTCGCCCAATCTAGCGGGAGAAGAAGTGAGCAGTTCTTC. The rearrangement links TRBV29-1 to TRBJ2-1; 10 positions match TRBD2. CDR1 SQVTM and CDR2 ANQGSEA come from the germline V gene. This CDR3 region has 15 residues. Trimming removed 6 bases from V and 9 bases from J; junction bases left unmatched: 14.

The chain has TRBV24-1 and TRBJ2-1; 11 bases align to TRBD2. Germline V lookup: CDR1 KGHDR, CDR2 SFDVKD. The CDR3 spans 16 residues. The V segment lost 4 bases and the J segment 7 bases; nucleotides outside the gene matches: 8. CDR3 DNA sequence: TGTGCCACCAGTGACCCTACTAGCGGGAGTATGAATGAGCAGTTCTTC. Protein sequence: CATSDPTSGSMNEQFF.

The sample holds one count of this clone. The chain combines TRBV7-9 with TRBJ1-5; D possibly corresponds to TRBD1 (5 bases). Germline V CDR1 and CDR2: SEHNR, FQNEAQ (reference sequence). The length of the CDR3 is 14 residues. The ends were cut back, 6 bases at V and 3 bases at J, with 12 bases in the middle. The CDR3 is CASRATGDNQPQHF. In DNA form, the CDR3 reads TGTGCCAGCAGGGCAACGGGGGACAATCAGCCCCAGCATTTT.

This sequence joins TRBV7-6 and TRBJ2-5, with 11 nucleotides matching TRBD2. V shed 1 base, J shed 4 bases, and the junction held 2 bases outside the gene matches. There are 15 residues in the CDR3. The germline CDR1 and CDR2 sequences are SGHVS and FNYEAQ. As DNA, the CDR3 is TGTGCCAGCAGCTTAGAGCTAGCGGGAGGAGAGACCCAGTACTTC. Protein product: CASSLELAGGETQYF.

With respect to this clone: Different DNA sequences within this sample yield the same CDR3. The chain carries TRBV19 and TRBJ2-7; 7 nucleotides agree with TRBD1. The J segment lost 5 bases and the V segment lost 5 bases, leaving 9 bases of the junction unmatched. CDR1 is LNHDA and CDR2 is SQIVND in the germline V gene (reference sequence). CDR3 size: 14 residues. The CDR3 nucleotides are TGTGCCAGTAGTCCAGACAGGGTGAGAAACGAGCAGTACTTC. Translating gives CASSPDRVRNEQYF.

The chain has TRBV4-1 and TRBJ2-2; D may be TRBD2 (6 bases). V was cut by 4 bases and J by 2 bases, with 11 bases left in between. The CDR3 has 15 residues. In germline, CDR1 is MGHRA, CDR2 YSYEKL. The CDR3 sequence: CASSLEGVNTGELFF. For the CDR3, the DNA is TGCGCCAGCAGCCTGGAGGGAGTAAACACCGGGGAGCTGTTTTTT.

This sequence joins TRBV28 and TRBJ1-5; tentatively, D is TRBD1 (5 bases). V was shortened by 3 bases and J by 1 base, with 7 bases between the two germline ends. Germline V gene sequence: CDR1 MDHEN, CDR2 SYDVKM. The CDR3 totals 14 residues. The CDR3 DNA reads TGTGCCAGCAGTTTGGGGGGAAGCAATCAGCCCCAGCATTTT. Protein product: CASSLGGSNQPQHF.

The chain couples TRBV4-2 to TRBJ2-2; D is possibly TRBD1 (6 bases). V gave up 1 base and J gave up 6 bases, with 12 bases separating them. The CDR3 sequence is 15 residues long. The germline CDR1 and CDR2 sequences are LGHNA and YNFKEQ. The chain's CDR3 is CASSQATGSSGELFF. In DNA, the CDR3 is TGTGCCAGCAGCCAAGCTACAGGGAGTTCCGGGGAGCTGTTTTTT.

As concerns this clone: Distinct nucleotide sequences in the sample also encode this CDR3. The V and J genes are TRBV5-1 and TRBJ2-7; TRBD2 matches 11 bases. CDR1 and CDR2 (germline): SGHRS, YFSETQ. This CDR3 spans 14 amino acids. Trimming at V came to 4 bases and at J to 4 bases, leaving 4 bases not matched to a gene. CDR3 sequence (DNA): TGCGCCAGCAGCCTAACTAGCGGGAGTTACGAGCAGTACTTC. Translation: CASSLTSGSYEQYF.

V gene TRBV28 combines with J gene TRBJ1-1; 9 nucleotides match TRBD1. Germline lookup yields CDR1 MDHEN and CDR2 SYDVKM. This CDR3 is built from 15 residues. The J segment lost 1 base and the V segment lost 5 bases, leaving 5 bases of the junction unmatched. DNA of the CDR3: TGTGCCAGCAGTATAGGGGACAGGGAGAACACTGAAGCTTTCTTT. Translation gives CASSIGDRENTEAFF.

The V call is TRBV5-1, the J call TRBJ2-5; TRBD2 aligns across 7 bases. V shed 0 bases and J 2 bases; nucleotides not matched to a gene: 7. The CDR3 length is 16 residues. The germline V gene encodes CDR1 SGHRS and CDR2 YFSETQ. The CDR3, as DNA: TGCGCCAGCAGCTTGGCCGAGCGGGACGTGCAAGAGACCCAGTACTTC. This gives the protein CASSLAERDVQETQYF.

This clone is a singleton in its sample. The chain recombines TRBV3-1 (or the pseudogene TRBV3-2) with TRBJ1-4, with unresolved D. The CDR3 is 14 amino acids. Trimming cost V 1 base and J 7 bases, with 10 bases left between them. The germline gives CDR1 LGHDT, CDR2 YNNKEL (reference sequence). The chain's CDR3 is CASSQGTHGEKLFF. In DNA form, the CDR3 reads TGTGCCAGCAGCCAAGGGACTCATGGTGAAAAACTGTTTTTT.